The clone carrying this TCR beta chain was found once. This record belongs to a study of technical replicates of blood from several donors. V lost 0 bases and J lost 7, with 10 bases in between. The CDR3 has 14 amino acids. Per germline, CDR1 SGHTA and CDR2 FQGNSA. Assay: immunoSEQ multiplex PCR; the TCRdb copy retains only in-frame clones and omits some. The sample includes about 72,000 clones, over 95% of them seen just once. The V and J genes are TRBV7-2 and TRBJ2-1; weak D call: TRBD1 (6 bases). The clonotype comes from a human donor in good health. The specimen was T cells isolated from PBMCs. This CDR3 reads CASSLARRGNEQFF. CDR3 DNA: TGTGCCAGCAGCTTAGCACGCAGGGGTAATGAGCAGTTCTTC.